Listed here are 20 T cell receptor beta chains from one sample, sequenced in a study of cytomegalovirus exposure and HLA in healthy donors. The PCR ran on 60 Vbeta and 13 Jbeta primers. Produced via immunoSEQ multiplex PCR; TCRdb's table is partial and in-frame only. There are 60,000 to 75,000 clones in the sample; approximately 92% occur only once, and 12% lies in the top ten. Sequenced input: PBMCs. The receptors come from a woman aged 25 to 45 in good health and CMV-seropositive.

V is TRBV19 and J is TRBJ1-2; D is undetermined. The V and J ends lost 7 bases and 10 bases respectively, with 10 bases between them. Per germline, CDR1 LNHDA and CDR2 SQIVND (reference sequence). This CDR3 spans 10 amino acids. The DNA for the CDR3 is TGTGCCAGTAAAGATCTATCCTACACCTTC. It translates to CASKDLSYTF.

The chain is built from TRBV5-6 and TRBJ2-5; D is perhaps TRBD2 (6 bases). Germline loops: CDR1 SGHDT, CDR2 YYEEEE. V dropped 0 bases and J dropped 1 base, with 13 bases sitting between them. The CDR3 totals 16 residues. The CDR3 sequence: CASSLDGGAGQETQYF. The DNA for the CDR3 is TGTGCCAGCAGCTTGGACGGCGGAGCGGGCCAAGAGACCCAGTACTTC.

V usage is TRBV27 and J usage is TRBJ2-1; D uncertain. Between the trimmed V and J ends, which lost 5 bases and 0 bases, there was a span of 11 bases. The CDR3 totals 15 residues. Germline V lookup: CDR1 MNHEY, CDR2 SMNVEV (reference sequence). CDR3 protein: CASSTSMSSYNEQFF. Here the CDR3 DNA reads TGTGCCAGCAGTACTTCTATGAGCTCCTACAATGAGCAGTTCTTC.

This rearrangement joins TRBV11-3 to TRBJ2-2; TRBD2 matches 8 bases. Germline CDR1 is SGHNT and CDR2 is YENEEA. Germline trimming cut 5 bases from V and 6 bases from J; bases unmatched to any gene: 8. The CDR3 is 15 residues long. CDR3 region: CASSPGGSRAGELFF. The CDR3 coding sequence is TGTGCCAGCAGCCCGGGGGGGAGTAGGGCCGGGGAGCTGTTTTTT.

The J gene is TRBJ2-2, the V gene TRBV7-9; unclear D gene. V lost 1 base and J 1 base, leaving 4 bases between the germline ends. Germline CDR1 is SEHNR and CDR2 is FQNEAQ (reference sequence). The CDR3 length is 14 residues. CDR3 sequence: CASSLGRNTGELFF. The CDR3 DNA is TGTGCCAGCAGCTTAGGGAGGAACACCGGGGAGCTGTTTTTT. The full variable domain, in which reference TRBV7-9 and TRBJ2-2 provide the parts outside the CDR3, is DTGVSQNPRHKITKRGQNVTFRCDPISEHNRLYWYRQTLGQGPEFLTYFQNEAQLEKSRLLSDRFSAERPKGSFSTLEIQRTEQGDSAMYLCASSLGRNTGELFFGEGSRLTVL.

The chain combines TRBV10-1 with TRBJ2-7; 9 bases fit TRBD1. The V gene end was trimmed by 4 bases and the J gene end by 5 bases; junction bases not matched to a gene: 6. This CDR3 is built from 14 residues. The germline gives CDR1 WNHNN, CDR2 SYGVQD (reference sequence). For the CDR3, the DNA is TGCGCCAGCAGTGGTCGGACAGGGGCGGACGAGCAGTACTTC. Amino acid sequence: CASSGRTGADEQYF.

The rearrangement uses TRBV29-1 and TRBJ2-1; the match to TRBD1 covers 9 bases. The CDR3 length is 14 residues. V lost 8 bases and J lost 9; bases outside the gene matches: 14. Germline CDR1 SQVTM, CDR2 ANQGSEA. The chain's CDR3 is CSTSPRTGDSEQFF. The CDR3, as DNA: TGCAGCACCAGCCCGAGGACAGGGGATAGTGAGCAGTTCTTC.

The chain links TRBV27 to TRBJ2-2; 7 nucleotides match TRBD2. The CDR3 spans 16 residues. Germline CDR1 is MNHEY and CDR2 is SMNVEV (reference sequence). V gave up 8 bases and J gave up 7 bases; unmatched junction bases: 16. This CDR3 reads CASQTLSREFIGELFF. DNA of the CDR3: TGTGCCAGCCAAACCTTGTCGCGGGAGTTTATCGGGGAGCTGTTTTTT.

The chain couples TRBV5-1 to TRBJ2-1, with TRBD2 matching over 8 bases. In germline, CDR1 is SGHRS, CDR2 YFSETQ. The CDR3 covers 13 residues. Trimming removed 4 bases from V and 9 bases from J; junction bases left unmatched: 6. The CDR3 spells CASSREGVSEQFF. DNA of the CDR3: TGCGCCAGCAGCCGGGAGGGGGTCAGTGAGCAGTTCTTC. Based on the CDR3 plus reference TRBV5-1 and TRBJ2-1, the full variable domain is KAGVTQTPRYLIKTRGQQVTLSCSPISGHRSVSWYQQTPGQGLQFLFEYFSETQRNKGNFPGRFSGRQFSNSRSEMNVSTLELGDSALYLCASSREGVSEQFFGPGTRLTVL.

As for this clone: Because the CDR3's place on the DNA is in doubt, the DNA is left out and the CDR3 is given as listed by TCRdb. The CDR3 protein is CASSLEVAGGTKTQYF. J is TRBJ2-5 and V is TRBV21-1; the table's TRBD2 call for D was not verified on the DNA. TRBV21-1 is deemed a pseudogene. Counting both end residues, the CDR3 totals 16 amino acids.

This clone was observed a single time. The chain employs TRBV7-2 and TRBJ2-7; TRBD2 agrees at 8 bases. This CDR3 has 16 amino acids. Unmatched junction bases numbered 11, after V lost 1 base and J lost 6 bases. Germline CDR1 SGHTA, CDR2 FQGNSA. As DNA, the CDR3 is TGTGCCAGCAGCTTAGAACTAGCGGCAATAACTGCCGAGCAGTACTTC. It encodes CASSLELAAITAEQYF.

The CDR3 loop reads CASGLQRDILFPGELFF. The CDR3 DNA is TGTGCTAGTGGTTTGCAAAGGGACATCCTCTTCCCCGGGGAGCTGTTTTTT. The chain recombines TRBV12-5 with TRBJ2-2, with D tentatively TRBD1 (6 bases). The length of the CDR3 is 17 residues. CDR1 is LGHNT and CDR2 is FRNRAP in the germline V gene. Trimming removed 2 bases from V and 6 bases from J, with 19 bases in between. The full variable domain, its missing parts supplied by reference TRBV12-5 and TRBJ2-2, is DARVTQTPRHKVTEMGQEVTMRCQPILGHNTVFWYRQTMMQGLELLAYFRNRAPLDDSGMPKDRFSAEMPDATLATLKIQPSEPRDSAVYFCASGLQRDILFPGELFFGEGSRLTVL.

This clone has a handful of counts. This sequence joins TRBV18 and TRBJ1-2, with 8 positions matching TRBD1. Trimming cost V 5 bases and J 3 bases; bases outside gene matches: 14. The CDR3 consists of 17 residues. Germline V gene lookup returns CDR1 KGHSH and CDR2 LQKENI. CDR3 loop: CASSKGQVSWVDYGYTF. CDR3 nucleotides: TGTGCCAGCTCAAAGGGACAGGTCAGCTGGGTGGACTATGGCTACACCTTC.

This clone was observed a few times. The chain joins TRBV14 to TRBJ1-1; the D is unclear. Germline loops: CDR1 SGHDN, CDR2 FVKESK. Trimming cost V 1 base and J 8 bases, with 8 bases left between them. The CDR3 spans 12 residues. Written as DNA, the CDR3 is TGTGCCAGCAGCCAAGGGCGCAGGGAAGCTTTCTTT. It codes for CASSQGRREAFF.

V gene TRBV5-1 combines with J gene TRBJ2-7, with TRBD1 matching 7 bases. Germline values: CDR1 SGHRS, CDR2 YFSETQ. This CDR3 is built from 17 residues. V trimming: 2 bases; J trimming: 3 bases; junction bases outside the gene matches: 14. CDR3 sequence (DNA): TGCGCCAGCAGCTTCGGCCGACAGGGCCAGATTTTCTACGAGCAGTACTTC. Encoded protein: CASSFGRQGQIFYEQYF.

The rearrangement joins TRBV19 to TRBJ1-1; D gene ambiguous. Trimming cost V 8 bases and J 11 bases, with 18 bases left between them. Per germline, CDR1 LNHDA and CDR2 SQIVND (reference sequence). The CDR3 has 12 residues. The CDR3 nucleotides are TGTGCCAGTCACAGTCTCCGTTCCTCGGCTTTCTTT. Encoded protein: CASHSLRSSAFF.

The chain's CDR3 is CASSEARQSNYGYTF. In DNA, the CDR3 is TGTGCCAGCAGTGAAGCGAGACAGTCTAACTATGGCTACACCTTC. The rearrangement uses TRBV6-1 and TRBJ1-2; possibly TRBD1 for D (5 bases). The CDR3 consists of 15 residues. V lost 0 bases, J lost 0 bases, and 8 bases lay in between. Germline loops: CDR1 MNHNS, CDR2 SASEGT.

The rearrangement uses TRBV7-8 and TRBJ2-3; 9 nucleotides line up with TRBD1. V was clipped by 4 bases and J by 2 bases; unmatched bases: 4. The CDR3 extends over 15 amino acids. Germline lookup yields CDR1 SGHVS and CDR2 FQNEAQ. CDR3 sequence (DNA): TGTGCCAGCAGCTCGGACAGGGGATTCACAGATACGCAGTATTTT. Translating it yields CASSSDRGFTDTQYF.

This rearrangement joins TRBV11-2 to TRBJ2-3, with 8 bases matching TRBD2. Germline lookup yields CDR1 SGHAT and CDR2 FQNNGV. V lost 6 bases to trimming and J lost 5 bases; unmatched junction nucleotides: 10. There are 15 residues in the CDR3. The CDR3 sequence is CASSRLAPGQDTQYF. CDR3 coding DNA: TGTGCCAGCAGTCGACTAGCGCCTGGGCAAGATACGCAGTATTTT.

V usage is TRBV11-1 and J usage is TRBJ2-3; D might be TRBD2 (6 bases). Germline values: CDR1 SGHAT, CDR2 FQDESV (reference sequence). Trimming took 1 base from V and 0 from J, leaving 8 bases between them. CDR3 length: 15 amino acids. CDR3 loop: CASSLESGSTDTQYF. The CDR3 DNA reads TGTGCCAGCAGCTTAGAGAGCGGGAGCACAGATACGCAGTATTTT.